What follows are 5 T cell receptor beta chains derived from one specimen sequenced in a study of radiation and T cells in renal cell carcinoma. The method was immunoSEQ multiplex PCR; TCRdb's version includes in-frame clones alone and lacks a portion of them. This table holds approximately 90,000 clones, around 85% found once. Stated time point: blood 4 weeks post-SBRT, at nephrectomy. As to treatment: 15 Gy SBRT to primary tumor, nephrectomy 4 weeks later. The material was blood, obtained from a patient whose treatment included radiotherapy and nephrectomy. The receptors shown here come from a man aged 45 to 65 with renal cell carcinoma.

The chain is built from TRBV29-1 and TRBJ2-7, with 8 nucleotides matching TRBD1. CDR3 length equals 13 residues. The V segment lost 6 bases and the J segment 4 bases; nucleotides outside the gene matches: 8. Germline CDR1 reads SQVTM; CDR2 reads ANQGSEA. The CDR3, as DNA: TGCAGCGTCGCGACAGGGGCCTTTTACGAGCAGTACTTC. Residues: CSVATGAFYEQYF.

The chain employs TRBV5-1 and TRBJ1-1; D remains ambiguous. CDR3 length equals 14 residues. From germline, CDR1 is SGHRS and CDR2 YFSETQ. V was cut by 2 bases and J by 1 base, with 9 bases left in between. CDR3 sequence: CASSFVPENTEAFF. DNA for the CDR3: TGCGCCAGCAGCTTCGTTCCCGAGAACACTGAAGCTTTCTTT.

Here the CDR3 reads CASSLGFQGPQETQYF. CDR3 bases: TGTGCCAGCAGCTTAGGGTTCCAGGGGCCGCAAGAGACCCAGTACTTC. This sequence joins TRBV7-9 and TRBJ2-5; the D gene is possibly TRBD1 (6 bases). The germline gives CDR1 SEHNR, CDR2 FQNEAQ (reference sequence). The CDR3 consists of 16 residues. V was clipped by 1 base and J by 2 bases, with 14 bases between them.

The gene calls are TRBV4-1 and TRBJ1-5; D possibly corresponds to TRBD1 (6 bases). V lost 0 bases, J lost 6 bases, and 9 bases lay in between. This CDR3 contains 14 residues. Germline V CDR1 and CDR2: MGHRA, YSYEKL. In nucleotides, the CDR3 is TGCGCCAGCAGCCAAGAAGCAGGGGTTCAGCCCCAGCATTTT. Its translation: CASSQEAGVQPQHF.

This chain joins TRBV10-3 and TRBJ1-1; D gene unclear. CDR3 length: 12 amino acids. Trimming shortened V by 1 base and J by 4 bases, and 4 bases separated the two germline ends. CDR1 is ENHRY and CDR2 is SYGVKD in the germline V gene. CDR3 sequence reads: CAISEFGTEAFF. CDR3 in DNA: TGTGCCATCAGTGAGTTTGGCACTGAAGCTTTCTTT.